Listed below are T cell receptor beta chains from one sample, sequenced in a study of T-cell memory formation after mild COVID-19. TCRdb analysed the 5' RACE reads with MiXCR anew, one entry per CDR3 protein. The sample records about 620,000 distinct CDR3 sequences, roughly 17% being singletons. The sequencing input was PBMCs or a T cell subset sorted from them (not recorded which). The source of these receptors is an adult woman who had mild COVID-19 (a few samples of this study predate the infection). Cell type and time point are not known. Both conserved end residues are part of each CDR3. Each record gives: D gene, J gene, V gene, clone size, CDR3 protein, CDR3 DNA. The D gene is left open where the match is weak. The size of a clone is reported for some rows only, either as once, few or many, or as a class for expanded clones.

D: TRBD1
J: TRBJ1-1
V: TRBV6-4
size: .
CDR3: CASMGTGVEAFF
DNA: TGTGCCAGCATGGGGACAGGGGTTGAAGCTTTCTTT

D: TRBD2
J: TRBJ2-3
V: TRBV20-1
size: many
CDR3: CSARGTSGSWYTQYF
DNA: TGCAGTGCTAGGGGAACTAGCGGGAGTTGGTATACGCAGTATTTT

D: .
J: TRBJ1-2
V: TRBV6-5
size: few
CDR3: CASKAGQVYGYTF
DNA: TGTGCCAGCAAGGCAGGGCAGGTCTATGGCTACACCTTC

D: .
J: TRBJ2-1
V: TRBV7-2
size: .
CDR3: CASSSEDFYNEQFF
DNA: TGTGCCAGCAGCTCCGAGGACTTTTACAATGAGCAGTTCTTC

D: .
J: TRBJ2-3
V: TRBV29-1
size: few
CDR3: CSVEGLHYSFTDTQYF
DNA: TGCAGCGTTGAGGGTCTGCACTATTCTTTCACAGATACGCAGTATTTT

D: TRBD1
J: TRBJ2-7
V: TRBV11-2
size: few
CDR3: CASSGYGQETYYEQYF
DNA: TGTGCCAGCAGCGGCTACGGACAGGAGACCTACTACGAGCAGTACTTC

D: TRBD1
J: TRBJ2-1
V: TRBV3-1
size: .
CDR3: CASSQEMVPGGGEQFF
DNA: TGTGCCAGCAGCCAAGAGATGGTGCCAGGGGGCGGTGAGCAGTTCTTC

D: TRBD1
J: TRBJ1-2
V: TRBV20-1
size: few
CDR3: CSAKGQGNFDYGYTF
DNA: TGCAGTGCTAAGGGACAGGGGAATTTTGACTATGGCTACACCTTC

D: .
J: TRBJ1-2
V: TRBV7-9
size: .
CDR3: CASSLAPGTGGYTF
DNA: TGTGCCAGCAGCTTAGCGCCCGGGACGGGCGGCTACACCTTC

D: .
J: TRBJ2-7
V: TRBV20-1
size: few
CDR3: CSAVGQHYEQYF
DNA: TGCAGTGCTGTGGGGCAACACTACGAGCAGTACTTC

D: TRBD2
J: TRBJ2-7
V: TRBV4-2
size: .
CDR3: CASSQGASGYEQYF
DNA: TGTGCCAGCAGCCAAGGAGCTAGCGGATACGAGCAGTACTTC

D: .
J: TRBJ2-5
V: TRBV12-3/TRBV12-4
size: few
CDR3: CASSRTQETQYF
DNA: TGTGCCAGCAGTCGGACCCAAGAGACCCAGTACTTC

D: .
J: TRBJ1-2
V: TRBV5-5
size: .
CDR3: CASSLSQAPYGYTF
DNA: TGTGCCAGCAGCTTGTCACAGGCCCCCTATGGCTACACCTTC

D: TRBD2
J: TRBJ2-7
V: TRBV7-9
size: few
CDR3: CASSPEAGDLLSYEQYF
DNA: TGTGCCAGCAGCCCAGAAGCGGGAGACCTACTCTCCTACGAGCAGTACTTC

D: .
J: TRBJ2-1
V: TRBV18
size: .
CDR3: CASSPILIYNEQFF
DNA: TGTGCCAGCTCACCCATACTTATCTACAATGAGCAGTTCTTC

D: TRBD1
J: TRBJ1-3
V: TRBV7-2
size: few
CDR3: CASSPDRASGNTIYF
DNA: TGTGCCAGCAGCCCCGACAGGGCCTCTGGAAACACCATATATTTT

D: TRBD1
J: TRBJ2-5
V: TRBV4-3
size: .
CDR3: CASSPSEESGQGGTQYF
DNA: TGCGCCAGCAGCCCGTCGGAGGAATCCGGACAGGGAGGGACCCAGTACTTC

D: .
J: TRBJ2-1
V: TRBV25-1
size: few
CDR3: CASSETGSRALF
DNA: TGTGCCAGCAGTGAGACAGGCTCGAGGGCGCTCTTC

D: .
J: TRBJ2-7
V: TRBV30
size: .
CDR3: CACIKGRSYYEQYF
DNA: TGTGCCTGTATTAAGGGCAGAAGTTACTACGAGCAGTACTTC

D: .
J: TRBJ1-1
V: TRBV20-1
size: .
CDR3: CSAEQGGDTEAFF
DNA: TGCAGTGCTGAACAGGGAGGGGACACTGAAGCTTTCTTT

D: TRBD2
J: TRBJ2-3
V: TRBV7-2
size: few
CDR3: CASSLRASGRSDTQYF
DNA: TGTGCCAGCAGCTTGCGGGCTAGCGGGAGGTCAGATACGCAGTATTTT

D: .
J: TRBJ1-2
V: TRBV3-1
size: .
CDR3: CASSQRATNYGYTF
DNA: TGTGCCAGCAGCCAGAGGGCTACTAACTATGGCTACACCTTC

D: .
J: TRBJ2-2
V: TRBV12-3/TRBV12-4
size: .
CDR3: CASSLSVRGTGELFF
DNA: TGTGCCAGCAGTTTGAGCGTGCGGGGCACCGGGGAGCTGTTTTTT

D: .
J: TRBJ1-2
V: TRBV4-1
size: few
CDR3: CASSQEQGPFYGYTF
DNA: TGCGCCAGCAGCCAAGAGCAGGGTCCTTTCTATGGCTACACCTTC

D: .
J: TRBJ2-7
V: TRBV29-1
size: .
CDR3: CSVDSGWSSYEQYF
DNA: TGCAGCGTCGACAGCGGGTGGAGCTCCTACGAGCAGTACTTC

D: TRBD1
J: TRBJ1-5
V: TRBV5-1
size: .
CDR3: CASSLGQGVNQPQHF
DNA: TGCGCCAGCAGCTTGGGACAGGGGGTTAATCAGCCCCAGCATTTT

D: .
J: TRBJ2-2
V: TRBV7-8
size: few
CDR3: CASSRLLWGDTGELFF
DNA: TGTGCCAGCAGCCGCCTACTGTGGGGAGACACCGGGGAGCTGTTTTTT

D: .
J: TRBJ1-5
V: TRBV3-1
size: few
CDR3: CASSPEANQPQHF
DNA: TGTGCCAGCAGCCCTGAAGCTAATCAGCCCCAGCATTTT

D: TRBD2
J: TRBJ2-3
V: TRBV10-3
size: few
CDR3: CATQKGLAGTLYTAGTQYF
DNA: TGTGCCACCCAAAAGGGACTAGCGGGAACCCTCTATACAGCCGGTACGCAGTATTTT

D: .
J: TRBJ2-5
V: TRBV7-8
size: .
CDR3: CASSFSGTGETQYF
DNA: TGTGCCAGCAGCTTTTCTGGGACCGGGGAGACCCAGTACTTC

D: .
J: TRBJ2-1
V: TRBV29-1
size: .
CDR3: CSVKPFSGKISYNEQFF
DNA: TGCAGCGTGAAACCCTTTAGCGGTAAGATTTCCTACAATGAGCAGTTCTTC

D: .
J: TRBJ1-1
V: TRBV13
size: .
CDR3: CASSFGQIEAFF
DNA: TGTGCCAGCAGCTTCGGACAGATTGAAGCTTTCTTT

D: .
J: TRBJ1-4
V: TRBV4-2
size: few
CDR3: CASSQRGRSTNEKLFF
DNA: TGTGCCAGCAGTCAAAGGGGACGGTCAACTAATGAAAAACTGTTTTTT

D: .
J: TRBJ1-2
V: TRBV7-8
size: .
CDR3: CASSLASGNYGYTF
DNA: TGTGCCAGCAGCTTAGCGTCGGGAAACTATGGCTACACCTTC

D: TRBD1
J: TRBJ2-7
V: TRBV5-5
size: .
CDR3: CASSRAGTGGKEQYF
DNA: TGTGCCAGCAGCCGAGCCGGGACAGGGGGCAAAGAGCAGTACTTC

D: .
J: TRBJ2-1
V: TRBV5-1
size: .
CDR3: CASSLAGFSAYNEQFF
DNA: TGCGCCAGCAGCTTGGCGGGTTTTAGCGCCTACAATGAGCAGTTCTTC

D: .
J: TRBJ2-1
V: TRBV20-1
size: .
CDR3: CSVGGGTYNEQFF
DNA: TGCAGTGTAGGCGGGGGCACCTACAATGAGCAGTTCTTC

D: .
J: TRBJ2-5
V: TRBV6-5
size: few
CDR3: CASTYRVGQETQYF
DNA: TGTGCCAGCACCTACAGGGTTGGTCAAGAGACCCAGTACTTC

D: TRBD2
J: TRBJ2-3
V: TRBV7-2
size: few
CDR3: CASSSLAGGMADTQYF
DNA: TGTGCCAGCAGCTCACTAGCGGGAGGTATGGCAGATACGCAGTATTTT

D: .
J: TRBJ1-1
V: TRBV29-1
size: few
CDR3: CSVEWDTEAFF
DNA: TGCAGCGTTGAATGGGACACTGAAGCTTTCTTT

D: .
J: TRBJ2-6
V: TRBV6-5
size: many
CDR3: CASSDGSAGANVLTF
DNA: TGTGCCAGCAGTGACGGGTCCGCTGGGGCCAACGTCCTGACTTTC

D: .
J: TRBJ2-7
V: TRBV29-1
size: .
CDR3: CSVGSPSDYEQYF
DNA: TGCAGCGTTGGATCCCCGAGTGACTACGAGCAGTACTTC

D: TRBD2
J: TRBJ2-3
V: TRBV5-1
size: .
CDR3: CASSLVGTSGGSTDTQYF
DNA: TGCGCCAGCAGCTTGGTTGGGACTAGCGGGGGCAGCACAGATACGCAGTATTTT

D: .
J: TRBJ2-3
V: TRBV5-6
size: .
CDR3: CASSLALTIPPDTQYF
DNA: TGTGCCAGCAGCTTGGCTTTAACAATCCCACCAGATACGCAGTATTTT

D: .
J: TRBJ1-2
V: TRBV7-9
size: few
CDR3: CGAETNYGYTF
DNA: TGTGGGGCAGAAACCAACTATGGCTACACCTTC

D: TRBD2
J: TRBJ2-5
V: TRBV12-3/TRBV12-4
size: few
CDR3: CASSGTSGRPETQYF
DNA: TGTGCCAGCAGTGGGACTAGCGGGAGGCCAGAGACCCAGTACTTC

D: .
J: TRBJ1-5
V: TRBV6-2/TRBV6-3
size: .
CDR3: CASSPTQPQHF
DNA: TGTGCCAGCAGTCCCACCCAGCCCCAGCATTTT

D: .
J: TRBJ2-7
V: TRBV29-1
size: .
CDR3: CSVRDTRGLSYEQYF
DNA: TGCAGCGTCCGGGACACTCGGGGCCTTTCCTACGAGCAGTACTTC

D: .
J: TRBJ2-5
V: TRBV11-2
size: few
CDR3: CASSLVAAPRETQYF
DNA: TGTGCCAGCAGCTTAGTTGCGGCCCCACGAGAGACCCAGTACTTC

D: TRBD2
J: TRBJ2-5
V: TRBV7-2
size: .
CDR3: CASSPSGLAGETQYF
DNA: TGTGCCAGCAGCCCTTCGGGACTAGCGGGGGAGACCCAGTACTTC

D: .
J: TRBJ2-7
V: TRBV29-1
size: many
CDR3: CSVGGQSYEQYF
DNA: TGCAGCGTTGGGGGTCAGTCCTACGAGCAGTACTTC

D: .
J: TRBJ2-3
V: TRBV7-3
size: .
CDR3: CASSLIGQGYTSTDTQYF
DNA: TGTGCCAGCAGCTTAATCGGGCAGGGGTACACCAGCACAGATACGCAGTATTTT